These T cell receptor beta chains were read from a single sample in a study of Graves' ophthalmopathy and Graves' hyperthyroidism. TCRdb re-called the multiplex PCR reads with MiXCR, one entry per CDR3 protein. The sample shows 680,000 or so distinct CDR3 sequences, approximately 22% of them seen only once. The sequenced sample consisted of peripheral blood. The source is a woman under 30 with stable Graves' hyperthyroidism. Some clones in this sample may be carry-over from other donors' samples. The CDR3 runs from the conserved cysteine through the conserved F or W. D genes are given only for firm matches. Expanded clones get a size class; other rows say once, few or many, or leave the size out.

TRBV20-1	TRBD1	many	TRBJ1-1	TGCAGTGCTAACACCGACAGGGGAGACACTGAAGCTTTCTTT	CSANTDRGDTEAFF
TRBV6-5	.	many	TRBJ1-5	TGTGCCAGCAGTGACTCCCGGTATCCTCAGCCCCAGCATTTT	CASSDSRYPQPQHF
TRBV5-1	.	many	TRBJ1-2	TGCGCCAGCAGGAATCGGACGGGCTCCTATGGCTACACCTTC	CASRNRTGSYGYTF
TRBV12-3/TRBV12-4	.	many	TRBJ2-7	TGTGCCAGCAGGCCGACCCGGGACGGAAACTACGAGCAGTACTTC	CASRPTRDGNYEQYF
TRBV6-1	.	.	TRBJ2-7	TGTGCCAGCAGTGGCGTCGGCTACGAGCAGTACTTC	CASSGVGYEQYF
TRBV13	TRBD1	few	TRBJ1-2	TGTGCCAGCAGCCCCGGGGCGGCAGGGGGATCAGGAGGCTACACCTTC	CASSPGAAGGSGGYTF
TRBV6-5	.	once	TRBJ1-6	TGTGCCAGCAGTTCCGGGGCTTATAATTCACCCCTCAACTTT	CASSSGAYNSPLNF
TRBV29-1	TRBD1	.	TRBJ2-2	TGCAGCGTCGCAGGGACAGGGAGTAACACCGGGGAGCTGTTTTTT	CSVAGTGSNTGELFF
TRBV15	TRBD1	many	TRBJ1-5	TGTGCCACCAGCAGAGACCTGGACAGGGGGCCCCTCAATCAGCCCCAGCATTTT	CATSRDLDRGPLNQPQHF
TRBV7-8	.	.	TRBJ2-5	TGTGCCAGCAGCTTTCTGCAGTCCCAAGAGACCCAGTACTTC	CASSFLQSQETQYF
TRBV19	.	.	TRBJ1-5	TGTGCCAGTAGTATAGTTACAGGGCGATATAGCAATCAGCCCCAGCATTTT	CASSIVTGRYSNQPQHF
TRBV20-1	.	many	TRBJ1-2	TGCAGTGCTTGGGGTATAGATGGCTACACCTTC	CSAWGIDGYTF
TRBV12-5	.	many	TRBJ1-1	TGTGCTAGTGGTTTGGACACGCTGAACACTGAAGCTTTCTTT	CASGLDTLNTEAFF
TRBV19	TRBD1	many	TRBJ1-5	TGTGCCAGTAGGAGGGACAGGGTTTATAGCAATCAGCCCCAGCATTTT	CASRRDRVYSNQPQHF
TRBV20-1	TRBD1	many	TRBJ2-5	TGCAGTGCCGAGAACACCCAGGGGACAGACGGCCAAGAGACCCAGTACTTC	CSAENTQGTDGQETQYF
TRBV7-3	TRBD1	many	TRBJ2-2	TGTGCCAGCAGCCTTAAGACAGGGGCGAACACCGGGGAGCTGTTTTTT	CASSLKTGANTGELFF
TRBV6-1	TRBD1	.	TRBJ1-2	TGTGCCAGCAGAGAAACAGGGGGCCTGGGCTACACCTTC	CASRETGGLGYTF
TRBV7-9	.	few	TRBJ1-5	TGTGCCAGCAGCTTAGGACAGATCCATCAGCCCCAGCATTTT	CASSLGQIHQPQHF
TRBV6-1	.	.	TRBJ2-2	TGTGCCAGCAGAAATCCGGGACGTGGCGGGGAGCTGTTTTTT	CASRNPGRGGELFF
TRBV12-5	.	.	TRBJ2-7	TGTGCTAGTGGTTTGGTAAAGGACGAGCAGTACTTC	CASGLVKDEQYF
TRBV28	.	few	TRBJ2-7	TGTGCCAGCATCCAAACTCCAAGGCAGCTCTACGAGCAGTACTTC	CASIQTPRQLYEQYF
TRBV20-1	.	many	TRBJ2-5	TGCAGTGCTCCATCTGCCCGGGACAACCAAGAGACCCAGTACTTC	CSAPSARDNQETQYF
TRBV15	TRBD2	.	TRBJ2-5	TGTGCCACCAGCAGAGACTTAACTAGCGCGCTACAAGAGACCCAGTACTTC	CATSRDLTSALQETQYF
TRBV30	.	many	TRBJ1-1	TGTGCCTGGAGCGAGCAGGAGAACACTGAAGCTTTCTTT	CAWSEQENTEAFF
TRBV12-3/TRBV12-4	.	few	TRBJ2-7	TGTGCCAGCAGTTTATACATGAATCTCAACACTGACGAGCAGTACTTC	CASSLYMNLNTDEQYF
TRBV10-3	.	many	TRBJ2-5	TGTGCCACTCAGGGCCAAGAGACCCAGTACTTC	CATQGQETQYF
TRBV6-1	.	few	TRBJ1-6	TGTGCCAGCAGTGAGCAGCCGTTCGGTAATTCACCCCTCCACTTT	CASSEQPFGNSPLHF
TRBV12-3/TRBV12-4	.	.	TRBJ1-2	TGTGCCAGCAGCGAGCAGGGGCTTGGCTACACCTTC	CASSEQGLGYTF
TRBV19	TRBD1	.	TRBJ2-7	TGTGCCAGTAGTCCATTCACAGGGGGCAATCTTTACGAGCAGTACTTC	CASSPFTGGNLYEQYF
TRBV28	TRBD1	many	TRBJ2-4	TGTGCCAGCAGCCCCTCAGGGGGCGCGTGGAACATTCAGTACTTC	CASSPSGGAWNIQYF
TRBV12-3/TRBV12-4	TRBD2	many	TRBJ2-2	TGTGCCAGCAGTTTAGGCGGGAGGAACACCGGGGAGCTGTTTTTT	CASSLGGRNTGELFF
TRBV12-3/TRBV12-4	.	many	TRBJ2-2	TGTGCCAGCAAACCTCAGAACACCGGGGAGCTGTTTTTT	CASKPQNTGELFF
TRBV30	.	.	TRBJ1-2	TGTGCCTGGAGTCGGCCAGGGCTTTTGCACACCTTC	CAWSRPGLLHTF
TRBV6-5	TRBD2	many	TRBJ2-5	TGTGCCAGCAGAGCTAGCGGGAGCGGGTACCAAGAGACCCAGTACTTC	CASRASGSGYQETQYF
TRBV4-1	.	.	TRBJ2-7	TGCGCCAGCAGCCAAGATCTCCGTGACGAGCAGTACTTC	CASSQDLRDEQYF
TRBV27	.	many	TRBJ2-4	TGTGCCAGCAGTTTATCGCCAGGGGGGAGGCGGAACATTAAGTACTTC	CASSLSPGGRRNIKYF
TRBV6-1	TRBD1	many	TRBJ1-2	TGTGCCAGCAGAAAGGACAGGACTAACTATGGCTACACCTTC	CASRKDRTNYGYTF
TRBV28	.	.	TRBJ1-2	TGTGCCAGCTGTCCGAGCAGATATGGCTACACCTTC	CASCPSRYGYTF
TRBV12-3/TRBV12-4	.	few	TRBJ1-2	TGTGCCAGCAGTTCTCCCCTGGGTAGGGTGTATGGCTACACCTTC	CASSSPLGRVYGYTF
TRBV20-1	.	many	TRBJ2-7	TGCAGTGCTAGTGGGGGACCCTGGGGAGAGCAGTACTTC	CSASGGPWGEQYF
TRBV6-1	.	many	TRBJ2-7	TGTGCCAGCAGTGGTGGAAGAAGGGGAAACGAGCAGTACTTC	CASSGGRRGNEQYF